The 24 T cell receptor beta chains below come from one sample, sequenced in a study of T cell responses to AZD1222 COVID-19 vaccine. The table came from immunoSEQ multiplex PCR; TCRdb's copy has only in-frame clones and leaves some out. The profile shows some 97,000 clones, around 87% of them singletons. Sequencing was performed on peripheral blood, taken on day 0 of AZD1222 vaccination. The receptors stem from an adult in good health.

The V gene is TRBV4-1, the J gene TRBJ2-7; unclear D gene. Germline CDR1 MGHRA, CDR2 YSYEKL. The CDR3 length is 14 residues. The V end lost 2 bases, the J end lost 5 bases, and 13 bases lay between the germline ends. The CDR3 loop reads CASSQSQSEDEQYF. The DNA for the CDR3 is TGCGCCAGCAGCCAAAGTCAATCTGAAGACGAGCAGTACTTC.

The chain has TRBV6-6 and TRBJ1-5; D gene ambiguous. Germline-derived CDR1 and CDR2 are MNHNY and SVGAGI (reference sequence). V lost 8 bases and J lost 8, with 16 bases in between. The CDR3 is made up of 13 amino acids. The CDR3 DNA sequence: TGTGCCAGCCTAAAAACACGTGATGAGCCCCAGCATTTT. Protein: CASLKTRDEPQHF.

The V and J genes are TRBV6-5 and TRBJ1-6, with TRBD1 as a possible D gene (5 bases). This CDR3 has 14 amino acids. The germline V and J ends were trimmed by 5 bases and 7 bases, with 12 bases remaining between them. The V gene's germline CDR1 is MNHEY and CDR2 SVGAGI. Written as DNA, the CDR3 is TGTGCCAGCAGTCGCCAACGGGGGAATTCACCCCTCCACTTT. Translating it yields CASSRQRGNSPLHF.

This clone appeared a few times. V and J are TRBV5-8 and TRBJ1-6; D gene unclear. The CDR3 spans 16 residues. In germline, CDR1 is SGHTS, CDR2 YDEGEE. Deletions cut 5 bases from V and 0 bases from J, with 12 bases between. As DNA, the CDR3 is TGTGCCAGCAGGCTCTTACAGAGCTCCTATAATTCACCCCTCCACTTT. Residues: CASRLLQSSYNSPLHF.

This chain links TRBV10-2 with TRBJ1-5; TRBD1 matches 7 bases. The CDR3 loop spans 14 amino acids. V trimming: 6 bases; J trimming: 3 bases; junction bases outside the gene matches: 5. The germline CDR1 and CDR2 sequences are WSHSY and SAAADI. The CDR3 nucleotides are TGCGCCAGCAGGATGGGACAGCACAATCAGCCCCAGCATTTT. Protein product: CASRMGQHNQPQHF.

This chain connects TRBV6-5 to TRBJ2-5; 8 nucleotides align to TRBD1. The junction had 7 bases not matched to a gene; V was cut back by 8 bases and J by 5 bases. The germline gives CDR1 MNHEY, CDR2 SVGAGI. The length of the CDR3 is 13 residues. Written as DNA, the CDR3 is TGTGCCAGCGACCCACAGGGGGAGGAGACCCAGTACTTC. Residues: CASDPQGEETQYF.

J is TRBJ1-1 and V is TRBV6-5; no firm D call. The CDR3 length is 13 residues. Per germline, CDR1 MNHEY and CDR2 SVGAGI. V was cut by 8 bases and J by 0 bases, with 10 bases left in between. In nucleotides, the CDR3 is TGTGCCAGCTCGGAAGGGATGAACACTGAAGCTTTCTTT. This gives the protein CASSEGMNTEAFF.

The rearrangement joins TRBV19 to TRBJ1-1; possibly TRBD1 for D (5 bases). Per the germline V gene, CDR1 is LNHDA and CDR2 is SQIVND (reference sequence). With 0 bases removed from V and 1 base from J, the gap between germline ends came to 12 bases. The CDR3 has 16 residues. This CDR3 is CASSIDRQGRNTEAFF. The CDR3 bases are TGTGCCAGTAGTATAGACCGGCAGGGTAGGAACACTGAAGCTTTCTTT.

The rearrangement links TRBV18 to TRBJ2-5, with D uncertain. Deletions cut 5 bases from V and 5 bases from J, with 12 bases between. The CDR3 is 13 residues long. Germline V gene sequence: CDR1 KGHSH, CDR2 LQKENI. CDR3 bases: TGTGCCAGCTCATCCTCACCGTCGGAGACCCAGTACTTC. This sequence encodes CASSSSPSETQYF.

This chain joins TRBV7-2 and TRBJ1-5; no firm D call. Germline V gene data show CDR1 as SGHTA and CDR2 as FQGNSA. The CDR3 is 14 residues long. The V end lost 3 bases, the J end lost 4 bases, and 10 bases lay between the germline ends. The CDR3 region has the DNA TGTGCCAGCAGCTTGTTTGGGAGTAATCAGCCCCAGCATTTT. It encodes CASSLFGSNQPQHF.

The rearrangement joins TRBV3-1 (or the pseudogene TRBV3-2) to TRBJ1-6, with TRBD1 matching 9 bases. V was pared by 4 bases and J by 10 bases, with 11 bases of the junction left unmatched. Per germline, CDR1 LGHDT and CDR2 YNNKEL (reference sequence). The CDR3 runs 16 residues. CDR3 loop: CASSLKMGQGHSPLHF. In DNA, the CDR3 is TGTGCCAGCAGCCTCAAGATGGGACAGGGCCACTCACCCCTCCACTTT.

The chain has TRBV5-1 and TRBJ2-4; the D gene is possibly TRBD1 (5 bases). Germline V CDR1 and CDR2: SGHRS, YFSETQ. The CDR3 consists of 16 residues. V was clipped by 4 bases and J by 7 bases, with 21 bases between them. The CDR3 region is CASSQGSRPMGNIQYF. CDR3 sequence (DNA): TGCGCCAGCAGCCAGGGATCCAGGCCCATGGGGAACATTCAGTACTTC.

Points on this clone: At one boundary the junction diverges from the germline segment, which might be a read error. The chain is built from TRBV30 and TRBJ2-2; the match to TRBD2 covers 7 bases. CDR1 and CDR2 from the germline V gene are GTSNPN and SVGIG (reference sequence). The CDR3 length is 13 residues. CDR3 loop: CARSWGGTGELFF. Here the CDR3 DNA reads TGTGCCCGGAGTTGGGGGGGGACCGGGGAGCTGTTTTTT.

The CDR3 is CASSSTTAGMFEAFF. The DNA of the CDR3 is TGTGCCAGCTCATCTACGACAGCCGGAATGTTCGAAGCTTTCTTT. The V call is TRBV18, the J call TRBJ1-1, with D possibly TRBD1 on 5 matching bases. CDR1 and CDR2 (germline): KGHSH, LQKENI. The CDR3 contains 15 residues. The V and J ends lost 5 bases and 8 bases respectively, with 21 bases between them.

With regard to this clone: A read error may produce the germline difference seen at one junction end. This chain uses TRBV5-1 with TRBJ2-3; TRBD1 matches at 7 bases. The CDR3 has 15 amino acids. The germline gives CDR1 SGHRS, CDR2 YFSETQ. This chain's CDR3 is CASTLGQGVVDTQYF. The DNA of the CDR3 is TGCGCCAGCACCTTGGGGCAGGGGGTCGTTGATACGCAGTATTTT. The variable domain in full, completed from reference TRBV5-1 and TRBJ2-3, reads KAGVTQTPRYLIKTRGQQVTLSCSPISGHRSVSWYQQTPGQGLQFLFEYFSETQRNKGNFPGRFSGRQFSNSRSEMNVSTLELGDSALYLCASTLGQGVVDTQYFGPGTRLTVL.

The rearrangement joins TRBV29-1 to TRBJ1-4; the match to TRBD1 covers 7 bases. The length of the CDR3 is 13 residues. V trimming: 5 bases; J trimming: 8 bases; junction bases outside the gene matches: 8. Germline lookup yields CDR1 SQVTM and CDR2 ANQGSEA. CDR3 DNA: TGCAGCGTTTTAGGGGGCCCTGGGGAAAAACTGTTTTTT. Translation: CSVLGGPGEKLFF. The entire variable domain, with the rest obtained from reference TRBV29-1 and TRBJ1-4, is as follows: SAVISQKPSRDICQRGTSLTIQCQVDSQVTMMFWYRQQPGQSLTLIATANQGSEATYESGFVIDKFPISRPNLTFSTLTVSNMSPEDSSIYLCSVLGGPGEKLFFGSGTQLSVL.

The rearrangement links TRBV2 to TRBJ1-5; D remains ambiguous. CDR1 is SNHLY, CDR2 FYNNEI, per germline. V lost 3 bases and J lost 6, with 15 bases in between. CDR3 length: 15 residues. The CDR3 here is CASSEEGFRSQPQHF. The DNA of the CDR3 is TGTGCCAGCAGTGAGGAAGGGTTTAGGAGTCAGCCCCAGCATTTT.

CDR3 bases: TGTGCCAGCAGCCAAGATAGAGCGTATGGCTACACCTTC. Amino acid sequence: CASSQDRAYGYTF. V gene TRBV3-1 (or the pseudogene TRBV3-2) combines with J gene TRBJ1-2; D gene ambiguous. CDR1 is LGHDT, CDR2 YNNKEL, per germline (reference sequence). The ends were cut back, 0 bases at V and 5 bases at J, with 7 bases in the middle. This CDR3 region has 13 residues.

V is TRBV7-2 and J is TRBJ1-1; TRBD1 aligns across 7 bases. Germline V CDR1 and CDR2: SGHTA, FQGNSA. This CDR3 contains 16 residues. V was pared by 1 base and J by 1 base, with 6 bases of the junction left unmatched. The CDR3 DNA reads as TGTGCCAGCAGCTTAGACAGGGGAGAGCAGAACACTGAAGCTTTCTTT. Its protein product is CASSLDRGEQNTEAFF. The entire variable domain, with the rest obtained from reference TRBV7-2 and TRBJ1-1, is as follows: GAGVSQSPSNKVTEKGKDVELRCDPISGHTALYWYRQSLGQGLEFLIYFQGNSAPDKSGLPSDRFSAERTGGSVSTLTIQRTQQEDSAVYLCASSLDRGEQNTEAFFGQGTRLTVV.

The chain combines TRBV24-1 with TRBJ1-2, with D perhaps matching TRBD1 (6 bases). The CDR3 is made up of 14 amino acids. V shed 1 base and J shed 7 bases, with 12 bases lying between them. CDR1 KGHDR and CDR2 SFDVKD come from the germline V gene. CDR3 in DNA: TGTGCCACCAGTGATTTTACAGGGTCTGGTGGCTACACCTTC. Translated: CATSDFTGSGGYTF.

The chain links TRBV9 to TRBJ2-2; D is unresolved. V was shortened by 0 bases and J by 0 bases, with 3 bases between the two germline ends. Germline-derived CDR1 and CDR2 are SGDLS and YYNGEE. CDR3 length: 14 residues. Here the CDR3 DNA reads TGTGCCAGCAGCGTAGGACCGAACACCGGGGAGCTGTTTTTT. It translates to CASSVGPNTGELFF.

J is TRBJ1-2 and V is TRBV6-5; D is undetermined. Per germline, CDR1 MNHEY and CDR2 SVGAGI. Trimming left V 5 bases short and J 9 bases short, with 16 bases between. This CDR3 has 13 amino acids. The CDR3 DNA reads TGTGCCAGCAGTCCCTCCTCCGGTTTAAGCTACACCTTC. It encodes CASSPSSGLSYTF.

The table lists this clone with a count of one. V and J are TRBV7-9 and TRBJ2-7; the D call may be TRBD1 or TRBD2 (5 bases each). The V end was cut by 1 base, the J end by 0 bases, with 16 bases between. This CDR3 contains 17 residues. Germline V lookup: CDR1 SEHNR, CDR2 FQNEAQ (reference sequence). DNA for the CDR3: TGTGCCAGCAGCTTAGATGCCGGGACGGGGATCTCCTACGAGCAGTACTTC. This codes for CASSLDAGTGISYEQYF.

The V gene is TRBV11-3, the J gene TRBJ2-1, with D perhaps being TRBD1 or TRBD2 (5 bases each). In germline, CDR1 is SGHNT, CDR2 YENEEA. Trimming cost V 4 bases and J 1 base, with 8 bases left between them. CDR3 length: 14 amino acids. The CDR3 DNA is TGTGCCAGCAGCTGGGGACGGTCCTACAATGAGCAGTTCTTC. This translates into CASSWGRSYNEQFF.